The 30 T cell receptor beta chains reported below all come from one sample, sequenced in a study of T cell changes during pregnancy in multiple sclerosis. Produced via immunoSEQ multiplex PCR; TCRdb's table is partial and in-frame only. Counted here are about 110,000 clones, under 95% occurring once; the ten biggest clones make up less than 2%. The specimen comprised peripheral blood, sampled after pregnancy. Receptor source: a female donor with multiple sclerosis, enrolled in a pregnancy study.

The chain links TRBV19 to TRBJ2-2, with D maybe TRBD1 (5 bases). Trimming took off 3 bases at V and 2 bases at J, with 13 bases between the two ends. The CDR3 covers 16 residues. CDR1 LNHDA and CDR2 SQIVND come from the germline V gene (reference sequence). In DNA form, the CDR3 reads TGTGCCAGTAGTATCCAAGGGGCTGCAAACACCGGGGAGCTGTTTTTT. Protein: CASSIQGAANTGELFF.

The CDR3 region has the DNA TGTGCCAGCAGCCCCAGACACCTCTCTGGGGCCAACGTCCTGACTTTC. Protein product: CASSPRHLSGANVLTF. The chain combines TRBV25-1 with TRBJ2-6; D gene uncertain. Germline V gives CDR1 MGHDK, CDR2 SYGVNS. V was clipped by 6 bases and J by 0 bases, with 12 bases between them. The CDR3 contains 16 residues.

The chain is built from TRBV19 and TRBJ2-7, with TRBD2 matching 8 bases. This CDR3 region has 14 residues. CDR1 is LNHDA and CDR2 is SQIVND in the germline V gene (reference sequence). The junction had 10 bases not matched to a gene; V was cut back by 7 bases and J by 5 bases. Here the CDR3 DNA reads TGTGCCAGTACCTCGGGAGGGAGAAAGGACGAGCAGTACTTC. Its translation: CASTSGGRKDEQYF.

Note on this clone: The junction and the germline gene differ at one end; a read error may be behind it. This chain joins TRBV30 and TRBJ2-1; the D gene is possibly TRBD2 (6 bases). CDR3 size: 13 residues. Looked up from germline, CDR1 is GTSNPN and CDR2 is SVGIG (reference sequence). This chain's CDR3 is CAWSGGLYSEQFF. The CDR3 DNA reads TGTGCCTGGAGTGGGGGACTTTACAGTGAGCAGTTCTTC.

The table lists this clone with a count of one. The chain carries TRBV6-5 and TRBJ2-7; a possible D gene is TRBD1 (6 bases). Trimming cost V 2 bases and J 0 bases, with 11 bases left between them. The CDR3 consists of 15 residues. Germline V CDR1 and CDR2: MNHEY, SVGAGI. The CDR3 reads CASSYPTGVSYEQYF. Here the CDR3 DNA reads TGTGCCAGCAGTTACCCGACAGGTGTCTCCTACGAGCAGTACTTC.

The rearrangement links TRBV5-1 to TRBJ2-1, with D tentatively TRBD2 (5 bases). V lost 7 bases to trimming and J lost 9 bases, with 17 bases between them. Germline CDR1 reads SGHRS; CDR2 reads YFSETQ. The CDR3 runs 13 residues. The CDR3 sequence: CASHMDGVGEQFF. The CDR3 DNA follows: TGCGCCAGCCATATGGACGGGGTGGGTGAGCAGTTCTTC.

The rearrangement joins TRBV5-4 to TRBJ1-1, with D hard to call. This CDR3 spans 16 amino acids. Trimming left V 0 bases short and J 8 bases short, with 20 bases between. Germline CDR1 is SGHNT and CDR2 is YYREEE (reference sequence). The CDR3 DNA reads TGTGCCAGCAGCTTGGACGGCGGATCTCCTCGGTTGGAAGCTTTCTTT. Encoded protein: CASSLDGGSPRLEAFF.

The CDR3, as DNA: TGTGCCAGCAGCCCAGGACAGGAACCCTACAATGAGCAGTTCTTC. Its translation: CASSPGQEPYNEQFF. The V call is TRBV13, the J call TRBJ2-1, with 7 bases lining up with TRBD1. V lost 5 bases to trimming and J lost 2 bases; unmatched junction nucleotides: 6. Germline V lookup: CDR1 PRHDT, CDR2 FYEKMQ (reference sequence). The CDR3 totals 15 residues.

This chain uses TRBV30 with TRBJ2-3, with 12 nucleotides matching TRBD2. CDR1 is GTSNPN, CDR2 SVGIG, per germline (reference sequence). CDR3 length: 15 amino acids. J was trimmed by 4 bases and V by 1 base; bases with no gene match: 3. For the CDR3, the DNA is TGTGCCTGGAGTGCTAGCGGGAGGGTCCCAGATACGCAGTATTTT. Protein product: CAWSASGRVPDTQYF.

The J gene is TRBJ2-7, the V gene TRBV7-9; 8 positions match TRBD1. After removal of 7 bases from V and 6 bases from J, the junction contained 11 bases not matched to a gene. Germline assignment: CDR1 SEHNR and CDR2 FQNEAQ (reference sequence). The CDR3 runs 14 residues. The CDR3 protein is CASTNSTGAFEQYF. CDR3 coding DNA: TGTGCCAGCACCAACTCGACAGGGGCATTCGAGCAGTACTTC.

The chain carries TRBV30 and TRBJ1-1, with D perhaps matching TRBD1 (5 bases). The CDR3 sequence is 14 residues long. Trimming left V 0 bases short and J 1 base short, with 9 bases between. The germline CDR1 and CDR2 sequences are GTSNPN and SVGIG (reference sequence). CDR3 region: CAWSVGASNTEAFF. The CDR3 nucleotides read TGTGCCTGGAGTGTAGGGGCCTCGAACACTGAAGCTTTCTTT.

The chain joins TRBV19 to TRBJ1-1; D is possibly TRBD1 (5 bases). With 3 bases removed from V and 3 bases from J, the gap between germline ends came to 11 bases. Germline values: CDR1 LNHDA, CDR2 SQIVND (reference sequence). The CDR3 covers 14 residues. The CDR3 sequence: CASSMRKGYTEAFF. Written as DNA, the CDR3 is TGTGCCAGTAGTATGAGGAAGGGGTACACTGAAGCTTTCTTT.

V and J are TRBV5-1 and TRBJ2-7, with D perhaps TRBD2 (6 bases). Trimming removed 1 base from V and 0 bases from J, with 17 bases in between. The CDR3 extends over 17 amino acids. The V gene's germline CDR1 is SGHRS and CDR2 YFSETQ. This chain's CDR3 is CASSLFGGTIPSYEQYF. The CDR3 DNA follows: TGCGCCAGCAGCTTGTTCGGGGGTACTATCCCCTCCTACGAGCAGTACTTC. Looking up the rest from reference TRBV5-1 and TRBJ2-7 gives the full variable domain: KAGVTQTPRYLIKTRGQQVTLSCSPISGHRSVSWYQQTPGQGLQFLFEYFSETQRNKGNFPGRFSGRQFSNSRSEMNVSTLELGDSALYLCASSLFGGTIPSYEQYFGPGTRLTVT.

DNA for the CDR3: TGCGCCAGCAGTGTTTCGACTAGCGGGCGCTACAATGAGCAGTTCTTC. Translation: CASSVSTSGRYNEQFF. The V and J genes are TRBV10-1 and TRBJ2-1, with 10 positions matching TRBD2. After removal of 4 bases from V and 3 bases from J, the junction contained 6 bases not matched to a gene. This CDR3 is built from 16 residues. CDR1 is WNHNN and CDR2 is SYGVQD in the germline V gene (reference sequence).

This clone was observed a few times. The chain recombines TRBV30 with TRBJ1-1; 7 nucleotides agree with TRBD1. This CDR3 contains 13 residues. V was clipped by 3 bases and J by 1 base; unmatched bases: 2. The germline V gene encodes CDR1 GTSNPN and CDR2 SVGIG (reference sequence). CDR3 amino acids: CAWSTGANTEAFF. For the CDR3, the DNA is TGTGCCTGGAGCACAGGGGCGAACACTGAAGCTTTCTTT.

The J gene is TRBJ1-2, the V gene TRBV7-3, with 9 bases aligning to TRBD1. This CDR3 region has 13 residues. V shed 5 bases, J shed 4 bases, and the junction held 2 bases outside the gene matches. CDR1 and CDR2 (germline): SGHTA, FQGTGA. The CDR3 protein is CASSQTGGYGYTF. CDR3 DNA sequence: TGTGCCAGCAGCCAGACAGGGGGCTATGGCTACACCTTC.

The genes are TRBV4-1 and TRBJ2-1; TRBD2 agrees at 8 bases. CDR1 MGHRA and CDR2 YSYEKL come from the germline V gene. Trimming cost V 5 bases and J 9 bases; bases outside gene matches: 6. The CDR3 runs to 13 residues. CDR3 amino acids: CASSYREGGEQFF. The CDR3 region has the DNA TGCGCCAGCAGCTATCGGGAGGGCGGTGAGCAGTTCTTC.

V usage is TRBV27 and J usage is TRBJ2-1; 9 bases are shared with TRBD1. This CDR3 contains 16 residues. V lost 4 bases, J lost 3 bases, and 7 bases stayed unmatched. In germline, CDR1 is MNHEY, CDR2 SMNVEV (reference sequence). As DNA, the CDR3 is TGTGCCAGCAGTTCCATCCGGGACAGGGACTACAATGAGCAGTTCTTC. Translating it yields CASSSIRDRDYNEQFF.

This clone was recorded only once. This chain joins TRBV6-1 and TRBJ1-4; 9 positions agree with TRBD1. Trimming took 7 bases from V and 8 from J; bases not matched to a gene: 8. This CDR3 spans 14 amino acids. Germline V gene data show CDR1 as MNHNS and CDR2 as SASEGT. CDR3 residues: CASKGNRGREKLFF. Written as DNA, the CDR3 is TGTGCCAGCAAAGGAAACAGGGGGCGGGAAAAACTGTTTTTT.

This chain links TRBV29-1 with TRBJ2-4; TRBD1 is a possible D gene (6 bases). This CDR3 comprises 16 residues. V shed 1 base and J shed 3 bases, with 16 bases lying between them. Per the germline V gene, CDR1 is SQVTM and CDR2 is ANQGSEA. CDR3 in DNA: TGCAGCGTTGAAGGGGAGACAGGATCGGACAAAAACATTCAGTACTTC. Translation: CSVEGETGSDKNIQYF.

The chain uses TRBV6-5 and TRBJ2-1, with 8 nucleotides matching TRBD1. From germline, CDR1 is MNHEY and CDR2 SVGAGI. V lost 2 bases and J lost 6; bases outside the gene matches: 3. There are 14 residues in the CDR3. The CDR3, as DNA: TGTGCCAGCAGTTACGCCGGGACAGGCAATGAGCAGTTCTTC. Translation: CASSYAGTGNEQFF.

The chain combines TRBV18 with TRBJ2-7; 7 bases are a match to TRBD1. The germline V gene encodes CDR1 KGHSH and CDR2 LQKENI. The CDR3 is 13 residues long. J was trimmed by 3 bases and V by 5 bases; bases with no gene match: 4. CDR3 DNA sequence: TGTGCCAGCTCAGGGACAGCGATCTACGAGCAGTACTTC. Protein product: CASSGTAIYEQYF.

The chain uses TRBV19 and TRBJ1-2, with 8 nucleotides matching TRBD1. There are 13 residues in the CDR3. Germline loops: CDR1 LNHDA, CDR2 SQIVND (reference sequence). V shed 10 bases, J shed 6 bases, and the junction held 10 bases outside the gene matches. This CDR3 is CATSIRTGNGYTF. The CDR3 DNA reads as TGTGCCACCTCAATAAGGACAGGGAATGGCTACACCTTC.

V gene TRBV7-6 combines with J gene TRBJ2-2, with TRBD1 as a possible D gene (5 bases). Germline V gives CDR1 SGHVS, CDR2 FNYEAQ. The CDR3 has 17 residues. With 4 bases removed from V and 6 bases from J, the gap between germline ends came to 21 bases. The chain's CDR3 is CASSSTTQGYRAGELFF. The CDR3 region has the DNA TGTGCCAGCAGCTCAACAACTCAGGGTTACCGTGCCGGGGAGCTGTTTTTT. The full variable domain, in which reference TRBV7-6 and TRBJ2-2 provide the parts outside the CDR3, is GAGVSQSPRYKVTKRGQDVALRCDPISGHVSLYWYRQALGQGPEFLTYFNYEAQQDKSGLPNDRFSAERPEGSISTLTIQRTEQRDSAMYRCASSSTTQGYRAGELFFGEGSRLTVL.

The genes are TRBV6-5 and TRBJ2-7, with TRBD1 matching over 9 bases. The length of the CDR3 is 13 residues. Germline V gene data show CDR1 as MNHEY and CDR2 as SVGAGI. V lost 2 bases, J lost 6 bases, and 2 bases stayed unmatched. DNA of the CDR3: TGTGCCAGCAGTTACGACAGGGGGAGCGAGCAGTACTTC. Amino acids: CASSYDRGSEQYF.

The V gene is TRBV19, the J gene TRBJ1-1; 10 positions match TRBD1. Germline V gene sequence: CDR1 LNHDA, CDR2 SQIVND (reference sequence). This CDR3 region has 14 residues. V dropped 4 bases and J dropped 5; count of bases not matched to a gene: 4. The CDR3 protein is CASSRQGAWTEAFF. Here the CDR3 DNA reads TGTGCCAGTAGTAGACAGGGGGCTTGGACTGAAGCTTTCTTT.

The gene calls are TRBV6-5 and TRBJ2-7; TRBD1 is a possible D gene (6 bases). The CDR3 runs to 15 residues. The V end was cut by 0 bases, the J end by 0 bases, with 9 bases between. Germline V gene sequence: CDR1 MNHEY, CDR2 SVGAGI. The CDR3 DNA reads TGTGCCAGCAGTTACTCGCCGGACAGCTCCTACGAGCAGTACTTC. Amino acid sequence: CASSYSPDSSYEQYF.

The chain carries TRBV30 and TRBJ1-2, with TRBD1 identical over 9 bases. Germline-derived CDR1 and CDR2 are GTSNPN and SVGIG (reference sequence). With 3 bases clipped from V and 2 bases from J, the junction kept 4 bases outside the gene matches. The CDR3 has 14 residues. This CDR3 reads CAWSQGTGNYGYTF. The DNA of the CDR3 is TGTGCCTGGAGCCAGGGGACAGGGAACTATGGCTACACCTTC.

J is TRBJ2-2 and V is TRBV19; possibly TRBD1 for D (6 bases). Germline loops: CDR1 LNHDA, CDR2 SQIVND (reference sequence). The CDR3 contains 12 residues. Trimming took 4 bases from V and 7 from J, leaving 7 bases between them. The CDR3 DNA follows: TGTGCCAGTAGTACAGGGGTCGGGGAGCTGTTTTTT. This gives the protein CASSTGVGELFF. Together with reference TRBV19 and TRBJ2-2, the CDR3 gives the full variable domain: DGGITQSPKYLFRKEGQNVTLSCEQNLNHDAMYWYRQDPGQGLRLIYYSQIVNDFQKGDIAEGYSVSREKKESFPLTVTSAQKNPTAFYLCASSTGVGELFFGEGSRLTVL.

The chain employs TRBV6-1 and TRBJ1-5, with TRBD1 matching 7 bases. The germline V gene has CDR1 MNHNS and CDR2 SASEGT. Unmatched junction bases numbered 12, after V lost 4 bases and J lost 6 bases. The CDR3 has 16 amino acids. CDR3 nucleotides: TGTGCCAGCAGTGTGAAATCACAGGGGTTCGGTCAGCCCCAGCATTTT. Its translation: CASSVKSQGFGQPQHF.